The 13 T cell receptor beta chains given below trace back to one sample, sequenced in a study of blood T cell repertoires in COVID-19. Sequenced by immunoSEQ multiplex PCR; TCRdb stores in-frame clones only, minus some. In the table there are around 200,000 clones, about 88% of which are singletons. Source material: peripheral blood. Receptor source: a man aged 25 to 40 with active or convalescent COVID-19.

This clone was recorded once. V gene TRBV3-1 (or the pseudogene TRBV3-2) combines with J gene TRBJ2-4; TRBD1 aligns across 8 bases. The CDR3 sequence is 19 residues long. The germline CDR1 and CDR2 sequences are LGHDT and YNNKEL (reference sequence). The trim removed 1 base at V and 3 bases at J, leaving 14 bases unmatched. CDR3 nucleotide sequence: TGTGCCAGCAGCCAAGCCCCCTCCGCAGGGGGCGACGTCAAAAACATTCAGTACTTC. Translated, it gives CASSQAPSAGGDVKNIQYF.

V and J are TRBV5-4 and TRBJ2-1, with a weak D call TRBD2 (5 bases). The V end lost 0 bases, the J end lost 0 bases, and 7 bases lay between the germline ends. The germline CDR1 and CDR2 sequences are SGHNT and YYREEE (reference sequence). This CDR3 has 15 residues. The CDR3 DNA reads TGTGCCAGCAGCTTGGAAGGGAGCTCCTACAATGAGCAGTTCTTC. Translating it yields CASSLEGSSYNEQFF.

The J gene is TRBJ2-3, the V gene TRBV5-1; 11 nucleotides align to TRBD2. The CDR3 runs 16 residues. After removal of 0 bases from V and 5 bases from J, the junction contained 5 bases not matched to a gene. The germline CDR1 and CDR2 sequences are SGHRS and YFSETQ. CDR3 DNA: TGCGCCAGCAGCTTGGGTAGCGGGGGGGCCAGAGATACGCAGTATTTT. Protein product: CASSLGSGGARDTQYF.

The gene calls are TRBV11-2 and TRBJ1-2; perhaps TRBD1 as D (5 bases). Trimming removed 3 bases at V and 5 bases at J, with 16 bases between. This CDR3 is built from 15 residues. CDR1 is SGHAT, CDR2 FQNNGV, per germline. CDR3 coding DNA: TGTGCCAGCAGCTTTACCCTAACAGGAGAGTATGGCTACACCTTC. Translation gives CASSFTLTGEYGYTF.

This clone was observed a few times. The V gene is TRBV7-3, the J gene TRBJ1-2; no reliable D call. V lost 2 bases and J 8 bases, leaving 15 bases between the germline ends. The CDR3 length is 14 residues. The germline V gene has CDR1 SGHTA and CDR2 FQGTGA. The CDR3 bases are TGTGCCAGCAGCTTACTCGCGGGGAGTGGCGGCTACACCTTC. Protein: CASSLLAGSGGYTF.

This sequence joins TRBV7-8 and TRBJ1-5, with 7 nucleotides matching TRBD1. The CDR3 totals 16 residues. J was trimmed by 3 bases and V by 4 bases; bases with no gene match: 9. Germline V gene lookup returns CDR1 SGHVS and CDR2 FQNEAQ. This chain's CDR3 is CASSSQGSWVNQPQHF. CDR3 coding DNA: TGTGCCAGCAGCTCACAGGGGTCCTGGGTCAATCAGCCCCAGCATTTT.

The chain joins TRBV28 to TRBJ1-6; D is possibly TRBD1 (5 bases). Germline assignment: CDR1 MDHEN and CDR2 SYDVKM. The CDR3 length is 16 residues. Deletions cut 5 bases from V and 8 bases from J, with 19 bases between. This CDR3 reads CASSPDRRVFDSPLHF. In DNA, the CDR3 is TGTGCCAGCAGTCCCGACAGACGGGTTTTTGATTCACCCCTCCACTTT.

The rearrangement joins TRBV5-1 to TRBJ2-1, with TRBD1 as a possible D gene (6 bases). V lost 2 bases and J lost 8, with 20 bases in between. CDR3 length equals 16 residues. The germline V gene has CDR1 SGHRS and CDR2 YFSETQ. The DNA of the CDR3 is TGCGCCAGCAGCTTCCGTGACAGGATCGATACGCATGAGCAGTTCTTC. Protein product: CASSFRDRIDTHEQFF.

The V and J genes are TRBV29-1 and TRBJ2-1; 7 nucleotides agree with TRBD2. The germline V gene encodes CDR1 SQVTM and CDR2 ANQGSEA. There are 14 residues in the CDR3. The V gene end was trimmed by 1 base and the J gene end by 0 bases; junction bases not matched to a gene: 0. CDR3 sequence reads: CSVEGGSSYNEQFF. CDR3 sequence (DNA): TGCAGCGTTGAAGGCGGGAGCTCCTACAATGAGCAGTTCTTC.

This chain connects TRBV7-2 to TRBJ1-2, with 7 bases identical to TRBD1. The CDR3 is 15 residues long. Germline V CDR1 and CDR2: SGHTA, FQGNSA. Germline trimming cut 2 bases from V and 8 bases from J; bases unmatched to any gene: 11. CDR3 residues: CASSLSAQGNIGYTF. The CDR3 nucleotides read TGTGCCAGCAGCTTATCTGCACAGGGGAATATCGGCTACACCTTC.

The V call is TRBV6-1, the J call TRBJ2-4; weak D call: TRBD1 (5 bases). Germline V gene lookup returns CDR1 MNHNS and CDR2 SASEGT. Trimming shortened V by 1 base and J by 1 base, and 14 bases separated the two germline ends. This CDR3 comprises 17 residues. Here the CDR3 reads CASSEVGTGQAKNIQYF. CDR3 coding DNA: TGTGCCAGCAGTGAAGTCGGAACAGGTCAGGCCAAAAACATTCAGTACTTC.

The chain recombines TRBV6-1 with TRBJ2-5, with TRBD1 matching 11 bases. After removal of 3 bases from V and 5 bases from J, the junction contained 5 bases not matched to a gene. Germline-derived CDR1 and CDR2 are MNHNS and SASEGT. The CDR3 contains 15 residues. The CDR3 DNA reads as TGTGCCAGCAGTGAGACGGACAGGGGGCTGGAGACCCAGTACTTC. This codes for CASSETDRGLETQYF.

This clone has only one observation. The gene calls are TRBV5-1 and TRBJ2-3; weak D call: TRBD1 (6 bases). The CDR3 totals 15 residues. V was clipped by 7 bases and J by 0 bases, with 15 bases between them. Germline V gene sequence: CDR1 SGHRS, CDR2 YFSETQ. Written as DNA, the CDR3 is TGCGCCAGCCGAACCGGACAGTCTAGCACAGATACGCAGTATTTT. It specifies CASRTGQSSTDTQYF.